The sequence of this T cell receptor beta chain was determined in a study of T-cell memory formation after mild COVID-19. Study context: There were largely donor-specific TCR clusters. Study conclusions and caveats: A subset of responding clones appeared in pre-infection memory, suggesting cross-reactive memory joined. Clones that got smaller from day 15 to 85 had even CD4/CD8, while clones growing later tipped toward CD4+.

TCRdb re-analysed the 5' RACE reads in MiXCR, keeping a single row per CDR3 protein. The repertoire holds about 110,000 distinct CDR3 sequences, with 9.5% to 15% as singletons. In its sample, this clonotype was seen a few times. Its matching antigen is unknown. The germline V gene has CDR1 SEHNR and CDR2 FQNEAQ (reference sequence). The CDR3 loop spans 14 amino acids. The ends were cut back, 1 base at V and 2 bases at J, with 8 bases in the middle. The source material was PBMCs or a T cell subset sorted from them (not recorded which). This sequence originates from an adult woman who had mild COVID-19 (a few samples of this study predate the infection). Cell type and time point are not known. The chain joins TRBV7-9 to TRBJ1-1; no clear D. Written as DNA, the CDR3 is TGTGCCAGCAGCTTAGTAGCCGGAAACACTGAAGCTTTCTTT. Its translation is CASSLVAGNTEAFF.